This T cell receptor beta chain was captured in a study of blood T cells in healthy people across ages. A second PCR of 7 to 11 cycles used a sample-barcoded 5' primer and a J-beta primer mix. TCRdb redid the calling of the 5' RACE reads with MiXCR, one entry per CDR3 protein. The repertoire holds over a million distinct CDR3 sequences, with around 43% as singletons. Trimming removed 6 bases at V and 3 bases at J, with 14 bases between. This CDR3 has 14 residues. Per germline, CDR1 WNHNN and CDR2 SYGVQD (reference sequence). At least 7 million PBMCs were isolated per sample. The V and J genes are TRBV10-1 and TRBJ1-1, with D tentatively TRBD1 (5 bases). This clonotype originated in a woman between 55 and 75 years old in good health. Sequenced: blood. In nucleotides, the CDR3 is TGCGCCAGCAGGGGGACCAGGGAAGACACTGAAGCTTTCTTT. Amino acids: CASRGTREDTEAFF.